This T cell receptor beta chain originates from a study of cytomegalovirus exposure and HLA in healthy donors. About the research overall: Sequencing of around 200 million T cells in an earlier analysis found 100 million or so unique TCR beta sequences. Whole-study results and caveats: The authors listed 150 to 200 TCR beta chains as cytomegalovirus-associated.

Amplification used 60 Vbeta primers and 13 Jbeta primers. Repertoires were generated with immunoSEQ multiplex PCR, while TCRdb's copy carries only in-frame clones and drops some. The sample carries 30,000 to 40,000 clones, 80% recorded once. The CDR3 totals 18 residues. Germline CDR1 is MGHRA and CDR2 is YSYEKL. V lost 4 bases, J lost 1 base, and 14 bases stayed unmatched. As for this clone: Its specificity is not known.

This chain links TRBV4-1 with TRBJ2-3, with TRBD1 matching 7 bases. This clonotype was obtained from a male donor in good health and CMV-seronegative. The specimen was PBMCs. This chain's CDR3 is CASSPRIRQGQGTDTQYF. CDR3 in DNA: TGCGCCAGCAGCCCCAGAATTAGACAGGGCCAGGGCACAGATACGCAGTATTTT.